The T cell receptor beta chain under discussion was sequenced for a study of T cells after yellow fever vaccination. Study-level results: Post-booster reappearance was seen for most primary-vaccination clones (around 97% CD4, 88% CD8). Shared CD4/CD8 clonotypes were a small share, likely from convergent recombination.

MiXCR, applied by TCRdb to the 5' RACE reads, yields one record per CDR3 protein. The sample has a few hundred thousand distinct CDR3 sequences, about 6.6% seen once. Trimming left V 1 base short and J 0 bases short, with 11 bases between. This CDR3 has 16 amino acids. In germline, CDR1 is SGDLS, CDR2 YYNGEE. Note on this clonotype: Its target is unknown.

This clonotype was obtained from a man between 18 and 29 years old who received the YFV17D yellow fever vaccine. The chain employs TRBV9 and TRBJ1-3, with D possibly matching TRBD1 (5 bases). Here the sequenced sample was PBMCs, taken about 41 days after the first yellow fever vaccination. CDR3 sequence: CASSVFPGNSGNTIYF. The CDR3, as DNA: TGTGCCAGCAGCGTATTCCCAGGGAACTCTGGAAACACCATATATTTT.